This T cell receptor beta chain was recorded in a study of T cell changes during pregnancy in multiple sclerosis. This clone was recorded only once. Sequence at one end of the junction differs from germline and may be a read error. The germline CDR1 and CDR2 sequences are SEHNR and FQNEAQ (reference sequence). CDR3 length: 13 residues. The assay was immunoSEQ multiplex PCR, and TCRdb's table has in-frame clones only and misses some. Among about 56,000 clones, just over 90% were seen once, and the ten largest hold 0.2%. The gene calls are TRBV7-9 and TRBJ1-2, with D perhaps matching TRBD1 (5 bases). This clonotype was sampled from a female donor with multiple sclerosis, enrolled in a pregnancy study. Sequenced here: CD4+ T cells from peripheral blood mononuclear cells, sampled in the second trimester of pregnancy. In DNA form, the CDR3 reads TGTGCCAGCAACTTACGGGACTCGGAGGGCTACACCTTC. It yields the protein CASNLRDSEGYTF.